Listed here are 18 T cell receptor beta chains from one sample, sequenced in a study of shared clonotypes between healthy human individuals. Repertoires were generated with immunoSEQ multiplex PCR, while TCRdb's copy carries only in-frame clones and drops some. The table lists about 1.5 million clones, roughly 96% of them singletons. Sequencing input: naive CD4+ T cells sorted from blood. As for subset: CD45RA+ positively selected. These receptor sequences come from a man younger than 40 in good health.

This chain connects TRBV10-1 to TRBJ2-5, with a weak D call TRBD1 (6 bases). The CDR3 runs to 14 residues. Trimming removed 4 bases from V and 2 bases from J, with 11 bases in between. Germline values: CDR1 WNHNN, CDR2 SYGVQD (reference sequence). CDR3 sequence: CASSGTDRQETQYF. CDR3 bases: TGCGCCAGCAGTGGTACGGACAGACAAGAGACCCAGTACTTC.

CDR3 nucleotide sequence: TGTGCCAGCAGTTACAGGGGGGCCCCCTGGGAGCAGTACTTC. This codes for CASSYRGAPWEQYF. The J gene is TRBJ2-7, the V gene TRBV6-8; D may correspond to TRBD1 or TRBD2 (6 bases each). CDR1 is MNHGY and CDR2 is SAAAGT in the germline V gene. The V end was cut by 2 bases, the J end by 7 bases, with 15 bases between. The length of the CDR3 is 14 residues.

The chain is built from TRBV6-6 and TRBJ2-1; the D gene is possibly TRBD2 (6 bases). With 3 bases removed from V and 8 bases from J, the gap between germline ends came to 11 bases. This CDR3 region has 13 residues. Germline assignment: CDR1 MNHNY and CDR2 SVGAGI (reference sequence). The CDR3 region has the DNA TGTGCCAGCAGTTATAGCCGGAGGGATGAGCAGTTCTTC. Translated, it gives CASSYSRRDEQFF.

This chain joins TRBV27 and TRBJ2-7; TRBD2 aligns across 13 bases. Germline trimming cut 5 bases from V and 3 bases from J; bases unmatched to any gene: 10. This CDR3 comprises 17 residues. From germline, CDR1 is MNHEY and CDR2 SMNVEV (reference sequence). CDR3 DNA: TGTGCCAGCAGTCCCCGGACTAGCGGGAGTAGGGTCTACGAGCAGTACTTC. Translation: CASSPRTSGSRVYEQYF.

V is TRBV28 and J is TRBJ1-1; a weak D match, TRBD1 (5 bases). Germline lookup yields CDR1 MDHEN and CDR2 SYDVKM. This CDR3 has 17 amino acids. The ends were cut back, 7 bases at V and 4 bases at J, with 25 bases in the middle. The CDR3 reads CASTPTSGLGIGTEAFF. CDR3 coding DNA: TGTGCCAGCACCCCTACCTCGGGACTGGGGATAGGCACTGAAGCTTTCTTT.

This chain joins TRBV19 and TRBJ1-3, with unresolved D. CDR3 length equals 13 residues. Germline V CDR1 and CDR2: LNHDA, SQIVND (reference sequence). Trimming pared 6 bases from V and 0 bases from J, leaving 6 bases between. CDR3 sequence (DNA): TGTGCCAGTAGATTGATCTCTGGAAACACCATATATTTT. This translates into CASRLISGNTIYF.

V usage is TRBV5-4 and J usage is TRBJ2-7; D uncertain. CDR1 is SGHNT and CDR2 is YYREEE in the germline V gene (reference sequence). This CDR3 spans 15 amino acids. Trimming removed 0 bases from V and 2 bases from J, with 12 bases in between. The CDR3 nucleotides are TGTGCCAGCAGCTTGGCCGAAGGGCTTCCCTACGAGCAGTACTTC. Translating it yields CASSLAEGLPYEQYF.

The CDR3 nucleotides are TGTGCCAGCAGCCTGGGGGGGACCTACGGCTACACCTTC. It yields the protein CASSLGGTYGYTF. V gene TRBV9 combines with J gene TRBJ1-2, with a tentative D call TRBD1 (5 bases). Trimming took off 4 bases at V and 8 bases at J, with 15 bases between the two ends. The length of the CDR3 is 13 residues. CDR1 SGDLS and CDR2 YYNGEE come from the germline V gene.

The chain links TRBV19 to TRBJ2-7, with D perhaps assigned TRBD1 or TRBD2 (5 bases each). Trimming stripped 3 bases from V and 5 bases from J, with 35 bases between. This CDR3 is 21 amino acids long. Per the germline V gene, CDR1 is LNHDA and CDR2 is SQIVND (reference sequence). CDR3 DNA sequence: TGTGCCAGTAGTATCGGCTCACGACTGGGTGGGGGAATCCCGGGTAAGGACGAGCAGTACTTC. Its translation: CASSIGSRLGGGIPGKDEQYF.

V is TRBV4-1 and J is TRBJ2-1; D possibly matches TRBD1 or TRBD2 (5 bases each). The V end lost 3 bases, the J end lost 13 bases, and 22 bases lay between the germline ends. This CDR3 has 15 residues. Germline V gene data show CDR1 as MGHRA and CDR2 as YSYEKL. CDR3 sequence: CASSQTPAPGTTQFF. DNA of the CDR3: TGCGCCAGCAGCCAGACCCCAGCGCCCGGGACCACACAGTTCTTC.

V and J are TRBV9 and TRBJ2-3; D assignment may be TRBD1 or TRBD2 (6 bases each). The CDR3 has 14 residues. Trimming removed 0 bases from V and 6 bases from J, with 11 bases in between. Looked up from germline, CDR1 is SGDLS and CDR2 is YYNGEE. The CDR3 here is CASSVAQGRDTQYF. The CDR3 coding sequence is TGTGCCAGCAGCGTAGCTCAGGGGAGGGATACGCAGTATTTT.

The chain combines TRBV2 with TRBJ1-2; D unresolved. V was cut by 4 bases and J by 1 base, with 7 bases left in between. In germline, CDR1 is SNHLY, CDR2 FYNNEI. The CDR3 length is 13 residues. CDR3 residues: CASSGRDNYGYTF. CDR3 bases: TGTGCCAGCAGTGGGAGGGATAACTATGGCTACACCTTC.

This rearrangement joins TRBV11-2 to TRBJ2-7; 9 nucleotides line up with TRBD2. There are 14 residues in the CDR3. The J segment lost 2 bases and the V segment lost 7 bases, leaving 6 bases of the junction unmatched. The germline V gene encodes CDR1 SGHAT and CDR2 FQNNGV. This CDR3 is CASTLRTSAYEQYF. CDR3 bases: TGTGCCAGCACCCTCCGGACTAGCGCCTACGAGCAGTACTTC. Variable domain in full (rest from reference TRBV11-2 and TRBJ2-7): EAGVAQSPRYKIIEKRQSVAFWCNPISGHATLYWYQQILGQGPKLLIQFQNNGVVDDSQLPKDRFSAERLKGVDSTLKIQPAKLEDSAVYLCASTLRTSAYEQYFGPGTRLTVT.

DNA of the CDR3: TGTGCCAGCTCACCAGGACAGGGACACATGAACACTGAAGCTTTCTTT. It translates to CASSPGQGHMNTEAFF. The rearrangement joins TRBV18 to TRBJ1-1; 8 bases align to TRBD1. The V gene's germline CDR1 is KGHSH and CDR2 LQKENI. The CDR3 runs 16 residues. V lost 2 bases to trimming and J lost 0 bases; unmatched junction nucleotides: 5.

The genes are TRBV27 and TRBJ2-3; maybe TRBD1 (6 bases). CDR1 is MNHEY, CDR2 SMNVEV, per germline (reference sequence). CDR3 length: 15 residues. Trimming cost V 2 bases and J 3 bases, with 12 bases left between them. CDR3 in amino acids: CASSLRGYATDTQYF. In DNA, the CDR3 is TGTGCCAGCAGTTTAAGGGGGTATGCTACAGATACGCAGTATTTT.

V usage is TRBV7-2 and J usage is TRBJ1-2; 7 bases are a match to TRBD1. The J segment lost 7 bases and the V segment lost 5 bases, leaving 7 bases of the junction unmatched. Germline CDR1 reads SGHTA; CDR2 reads FQGNSA. The CDR3 runs to 13 residues. CDR3 DNA: TGTGCCAGCAGCACCCAGGGACAGCGTGGCTACACCTTC. It is translated as CASSTQGQRGYTF.

The chain has TRBV11-2 and TRBJ1-1, with TRBD1 matching 7 bases. Per germline, CDR1 SGHAT and CDR2 FQNNGV. With 5 bases clipped from V and 3 bases from J, the junction kept 9 bases outside the gene matches. This CDR3 region has 15 residues. The CDR3 nucleotides are TGTGCCAGCAGCCGAATGAAAGACAGGGACACTGAAGCTTTCTTT. Its protein is CASSRMKDRDTEAFF. The full variable domain, its missing parts supplied by reference TRBV11-2 and TRBJ1-1, is EAGVAQSPRYKIIEKRQSVAFWCNPISGHATLYWYQQILGQGPKLLIQFQNNGVVDDSQLPKDRFSAERLKGVDSTLKIQPAKLEDSAVYLCASSRMKDRDTEAFFGQGTRLTVV.

The chain employs TRBV4-3 and TRBJ2-1; 16 positions agree with TRBD2. Germline lookup yields CDR1 LGHNA and CDR2 YSLEER. The CDR3 covers 18 residues. V was pared by 1 base and J by 9 bases, with 9 bases of the junction left unmatched. The CDR3 sequence is CASSQVLGLAGGEGEQFF. As DNA, the CDR3 is TGCGCCAGCAGCCAAGTTCTGGGACTAGCGGGAGGGGAGGGTGAGCAGTTCTTC.